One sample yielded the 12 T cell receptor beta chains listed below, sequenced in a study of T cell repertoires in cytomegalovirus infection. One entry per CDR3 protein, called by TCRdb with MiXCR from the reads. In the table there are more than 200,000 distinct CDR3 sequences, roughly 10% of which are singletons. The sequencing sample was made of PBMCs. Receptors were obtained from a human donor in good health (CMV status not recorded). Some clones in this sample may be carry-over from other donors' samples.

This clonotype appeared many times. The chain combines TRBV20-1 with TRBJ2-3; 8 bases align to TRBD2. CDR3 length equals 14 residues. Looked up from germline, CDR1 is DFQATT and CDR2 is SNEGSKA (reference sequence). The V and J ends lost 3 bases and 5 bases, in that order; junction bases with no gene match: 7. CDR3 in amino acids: CSARKAGVGDTQYF. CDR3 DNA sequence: TGCAGTGCTAGGAAAGCGGGAGTCGGAGATACGCAGTATTTT.

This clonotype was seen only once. This CDR3 reads CASSPMTGGGCQPQHF. Here the CDR3 DNA reads TGCGCCAGCAGCCCCATGACAGGGGGCGGATGTCAGCCCCAGCATTTT. The gene calls are TRBV23-1 and TRBJ1-5, with 10 bases lining up with TRBD1. TRBV23-1 is filed as an ORF, its function uncertain. V gave up 6 bases and J gave up 6 bases; unmatched junction bases: 11. This CDR3 has 16 amino acids.

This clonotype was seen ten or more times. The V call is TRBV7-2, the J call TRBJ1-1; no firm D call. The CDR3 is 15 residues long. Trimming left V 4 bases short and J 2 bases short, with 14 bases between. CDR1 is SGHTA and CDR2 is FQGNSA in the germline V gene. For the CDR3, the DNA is TGTGCCAGCAGCTATAACCTTGGTGGTAACACTGAAGCTTTCTTT. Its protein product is CASSYNLGGNTEAFF.

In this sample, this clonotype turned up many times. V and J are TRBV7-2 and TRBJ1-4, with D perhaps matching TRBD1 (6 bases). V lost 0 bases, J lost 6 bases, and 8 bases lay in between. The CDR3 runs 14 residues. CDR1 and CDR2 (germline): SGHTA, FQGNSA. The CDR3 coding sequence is TGTGCCAGCAGCTTAGCGGGGGCGGATGAAAAACTGTTTTTT. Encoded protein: CASSLAGADEKLFF.

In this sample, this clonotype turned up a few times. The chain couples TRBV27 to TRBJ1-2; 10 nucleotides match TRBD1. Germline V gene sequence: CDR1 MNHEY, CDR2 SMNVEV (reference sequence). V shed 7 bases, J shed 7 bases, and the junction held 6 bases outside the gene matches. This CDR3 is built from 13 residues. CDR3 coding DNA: TGTGCCAGCACTCAGACAGGGGGCTCTGGCTACACCTTC. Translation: CASTQTGGSGYTF.

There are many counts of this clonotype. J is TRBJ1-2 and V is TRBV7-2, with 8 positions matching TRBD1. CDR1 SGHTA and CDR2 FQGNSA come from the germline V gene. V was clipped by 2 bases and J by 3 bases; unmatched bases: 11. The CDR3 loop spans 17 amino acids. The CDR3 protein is CASSLTAGGKVDYGYTF. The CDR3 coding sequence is TGTGCCAGCAGCTTAACGGCAGGGGGCAAGGTTGACTATGGCTACACCTTC.

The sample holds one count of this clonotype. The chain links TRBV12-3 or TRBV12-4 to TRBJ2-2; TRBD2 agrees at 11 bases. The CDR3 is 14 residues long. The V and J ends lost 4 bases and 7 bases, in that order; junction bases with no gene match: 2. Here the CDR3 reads CASSSGTSGGELFF. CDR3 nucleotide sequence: TGTGCCAGCAGTTCGGGGACTAGCGGCGGGGAGCTGTTTTTT.

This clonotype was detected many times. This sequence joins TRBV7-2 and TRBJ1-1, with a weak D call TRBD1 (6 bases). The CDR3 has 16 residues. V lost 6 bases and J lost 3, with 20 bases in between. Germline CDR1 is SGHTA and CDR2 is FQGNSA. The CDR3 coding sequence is TGTGCCAGCAGACCAGTAGGGGGTGGGTGGGACACTGAAGCTTTCTTT. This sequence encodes CASRPVGGGWDTEAFF. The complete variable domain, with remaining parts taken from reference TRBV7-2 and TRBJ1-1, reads GAGVSQSPSNKVTEKGKDVELRCDPISGHTALYWYRQSLGQGLEFLIYFQGNSAPDKSGLPSDRFSAERTGGSVSTLTIQRTQQEDSAVYLCASRPVGGGWDTEAFFGQGTRLTVV.

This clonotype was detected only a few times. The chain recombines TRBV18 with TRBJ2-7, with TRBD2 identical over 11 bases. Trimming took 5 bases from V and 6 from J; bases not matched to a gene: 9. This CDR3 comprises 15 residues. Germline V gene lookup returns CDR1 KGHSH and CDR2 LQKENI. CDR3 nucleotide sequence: TGTGCCAGCTCAACCAGGGCGACTAGCGGGACCGAGCAGTACTTC. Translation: CASSTRATSGTEQYF.

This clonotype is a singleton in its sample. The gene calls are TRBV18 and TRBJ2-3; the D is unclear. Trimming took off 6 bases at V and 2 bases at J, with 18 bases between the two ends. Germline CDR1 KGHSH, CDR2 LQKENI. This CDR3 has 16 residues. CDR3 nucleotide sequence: TGTGCCAGCTCCCCCAGACTGGATCAATCCACAGATACGCAGTATTTT. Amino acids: CASSPRLDQSTDTQYF. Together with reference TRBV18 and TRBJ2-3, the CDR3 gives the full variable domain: NAGVMQNPRHLVRRRGQEARLRCSPMKGHSHVYWYRQLPEEGLKFMVYLQKENIIDESGMPKERFSAEFPKEGPSILRIQQVVRGDSAAYFCASSPRLDQSTDTQYFGPGTRLTVL.

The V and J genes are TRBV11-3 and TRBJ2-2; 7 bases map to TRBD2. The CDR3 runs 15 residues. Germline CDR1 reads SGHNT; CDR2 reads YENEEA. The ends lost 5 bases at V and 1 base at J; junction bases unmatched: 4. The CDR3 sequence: CASSRGGQNTGELFF. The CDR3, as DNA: TGTGCCAGCAGCAGGGGAGGGCAGAACACCGGGGAGCTGTTTTTT.

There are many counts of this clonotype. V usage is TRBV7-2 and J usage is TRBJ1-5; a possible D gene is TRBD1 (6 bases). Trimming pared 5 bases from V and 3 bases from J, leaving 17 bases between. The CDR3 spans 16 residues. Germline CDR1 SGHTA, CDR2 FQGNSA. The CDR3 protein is CASSLRTDTINQPQHF. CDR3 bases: TGTGCCAGCAGCCTACGGACAGATACCATCAATCAGCCCCAGCATTTT.